Below, 14 T cell receptor beta chains from the same sample are listed, as sequenced in a study of OX40 agonist ivuxolimab in advanced cancers. Some clones are missing from TCRdb's copy, which holds only in-frame ones; the method was immunoSEQ multiplex PCR. The sample gives tens of thousands of clones, roughly 90% of which show up once; approximately 0.25% is in the top ten. The sequenced sample was CD4+ or CD8+ T cells sorted from blood, obtained in a trial of the OX40 agonist ivuxolimab. Every receptor here comes from an adult with an advanced solid tumor such as melanoma, head and neck, liver or kidney cancer.

The CDR3 spells CAISDALAGAETQYF. The CDR3 nucleotides are TGTGCCATCAGTGATGCGCTAGCGGGAGCAGAGACCCAGTACTTC. The chain employs TRBV10-3 and TRBJ2-5; 10 nucleotides line up with TRBD2. Germline values: CDR1 ENHRY, CDR2 SYGVKD. CDR3 length equals 15 residues. The V segment lost 3 bases and the J segment 4 bases; nucleotides outside the gene matches: 5.

The rearrangement joins TRBV6-1 to TRBJ2-7; TRBD2 might be the D (5 bases). The germline gives CDR1 MNHNS, CDR2 SASEGT. The CDR3 sequence is 18 residues long. Trimming removed 4 bases from V and 1 base from J, with 23 bases in between. The CDR3 spells CASSVRYGEATLSYEQYF. CDR3 DNA sequence: TGTGCCAGCAGTGTTCGATACGGGGAAGCGACTCTATCCTACGAGCAGTACTTC.

The chain carries TRBV5-6 and TRBJ1-2; 10 nucleotides match TRBD1. The CDR3 runs to 17 residues. The germline gives CDR1 SGHDT, CDR2 YYEEEE. J was trimmed by 5 bases and V by 3 bases; bases with no gene match: 13. The CDR3 DNA sequence: TGTGCCAGCAGCTCTGCGCCTCGACAGGGGGCTCGATATGGCTACACCTTC. Its protein product is CASSSAPRQGARYGYTF.

This clone showed up just a few times. This sequence joins TRBV5-1 and TRBJ2-7; D ambiguous. Germline V CDR1 and CDR2: SGHRS, YFSETQ. V was cut by 1 base and J by 3 bases, with 8 bases left in between. The CDR3 has 13 amino acids. The CDR3 region is CASSLFNSYEQYF. CDR3 bases: TGCGCCAGCAGCTTGTTTAACAGCTACGAGCAGTACTTC.

A remark on this clone: The sample holds other DNA sequences that translate to the same CDR3. The V gene is TRBV10-3, the J gene TRBJ2-7, with 11 positions matching TRBD2. CDR1 is ENHRY, CDR2 SYGVKD, per germline. This CDR3 comprises 14 residues. With 6 bases clipped from V and 3 bases from J, the junction kept 4 bases outside the gene matches. CDR3 DNA: TGTGCCATCAGCACCGGGACTAGCGGCTACGAGCAGTACTTC. Translated: CAISTGTSGYEQYF.

Only a few counts were recorded for this clone. V and J are TRBV7-8 and TRBJ2-7; D unresolved. The germline V and J ends were trimmed by 1 base and 2 bases, with 12 bases remaining between them. CDR3 length: 15 amino acids. Germline V gene sequence: CDR1 SGHVS, CDR2 FQNEAQ. CDR3: CASSLVLEAAYEQYF. For the CDR3, the DNA is TGTGCCAGCAGCTTAGTTCTCGAAGCAGCCTACGAGCAGTACTTC. The full variable domain, its missing parts supplied by reference TRBV7-8 and TRBJ2-7, is GAGVSQSPRYKVAKRGQDVALRCDPISGHVSLFWYQQALGQGPEFLTYFQNEAQLDKSGLPSDRFFAERPEGSVSTLKIQRTQQEDSAVYLCASSLVLEAAYEQYFGPGTRLTVT.

This chain connects TRBV7-8 to TRBJ2-1; the D gene is possibly TRBD2 (5 bases). Trimming removed 2 bases from V and 9 bases from J, with 11 bases in between. The CDR3 totals 13 residues. Germline lookup yields CDR1 SGHVS and CDR2 FQNEAQ. The CDR3: CASSLRGSSEQFF. The CDR3 DNA reads TGTGCCAGCAGCTTACGAGGGTCTAGTGAGCAGTTCTTC.

The rearrangement uses TRBV27 and TRBJ2-6; D is undetermined. Germline CDR1 MNHEY, CDR2 SMNVEV (reference sequence). This CDR3 contains 15 residues. V was clipped by 5 bases and J by 1 base, with 9 bases between them. The CDR3 region has the DNA TGTGCCAGCAGTCTTCAAAATTCTGGGGCCAACGTCCTGACTTTC. It codes for CASSLQNSGANVLTF.

The CDR3: CATSRQGWDGNQPQHF. The CDR3 DNA follows: TGTGCCACCAGCAGGCAGGGGTGGGATGGCAATCAGCCCCAGCATTTT. The chain joins TRBV15 to TRBJ1-5, with a weak D call TRBD1 (6 bases). V was trimmed by 3 bases and J by 2 bases, leaving 14 bases between them. This CDR3 comprises 16 residues. CDR1 LNHNV and CDR2 YYDKDF come from the germline V gene (reference sequence).

Concerning this clone: Additional DNA sequences in this sample encode the identical CDR3. The CDR3 DNA reads TGTGCCAGCAGTGAATCACTAGGTACTAGCACAGATACGCAGTATTTT. Protein: CASSESLGTSTDTQYF. The chain combines TRBV25-1 with TRBJ2-3, with a tentative D call TRBD2 (5 bases). CDR3 length: 16 amino acids. Germline V gene lookup returns CDR1 MGHDK and CDR2 SYGVNS. Trimming pared 1 base from V and 0 bases from J, leaving 11 bases between.

The genes are TRBV7-2 and TRBJ2-1; D is uncertain. The CDR3 covers 12 residues. The germline CDR1 and CDR2 sequences are SGHTA and FQGNSA. Trimming stripped 5 bases from V and 10 bases from J, with 12 bases between. Here the CDR3 DNA reads TGTGCCAGCAGCCTTTTAGGGTGGGAGCAGTTCTTC. It is translated as CASSLLGWEQFF.

The V call is TRBV19, the J call TRBJ2-6; D possibly corresponds to TRBD2 (6 bases). V was pared by 6 bases and J by 4 bases, with 19 bases between. Germline V lookup: CDR1 LNHDA, CDR2 SQIVND (reference sequence). The CDR3 length is 17 residues. The CDR3 DNA is TGTGCCAGTAGATATGGAGGGGTGGTCTCGGGGGCCAACGTCCTGACTTTC. Protein: CASRYGGVVSGANVLTF.

The V gene is TRBV18, the J gene TRBJ2-1; D is possibly TRBD1 (5 bases). This CDR3 is 13 amino acids long. Germline loops: CDR1 KGHSH, CDR2 LQKENI. V shed 3 bases and J shed 4 bases, with 7 bases lying between them. The CDR3 sequence is CASSPDTYNEQFF. CDR3 bases: TGTGCCAGCTCACCGGACACTTACAATGAGCAGTTCTTC.

V and J are TRBV6-5 and TRBJ2-7; perhaps TRBD1 as D (5 bases). Germline V gene data show CDR1 as MNHEY and CDR2 as SVGAGI. This CDR3 spans 14 amino acids. Trimming left V 5 bases short and J 7 bases short, with 18 bases between. The CDR3 protein is CASSESAGPGEQYF. In nucleotides, the CDR3 is TGTGCCAGCAGTGAGTCCGCAGGGCCCGGGGAGCAGTACTTC.